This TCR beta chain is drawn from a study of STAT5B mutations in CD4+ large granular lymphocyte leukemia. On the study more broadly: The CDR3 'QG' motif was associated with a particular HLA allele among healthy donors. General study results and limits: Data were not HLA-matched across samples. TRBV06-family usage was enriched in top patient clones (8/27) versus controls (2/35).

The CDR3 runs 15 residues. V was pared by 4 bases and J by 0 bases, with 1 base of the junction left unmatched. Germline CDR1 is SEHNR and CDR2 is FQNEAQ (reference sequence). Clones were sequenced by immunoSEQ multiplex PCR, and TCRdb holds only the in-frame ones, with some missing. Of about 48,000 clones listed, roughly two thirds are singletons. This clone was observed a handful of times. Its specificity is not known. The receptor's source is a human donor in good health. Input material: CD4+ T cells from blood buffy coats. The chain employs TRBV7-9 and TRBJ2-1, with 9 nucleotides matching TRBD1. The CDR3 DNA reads TGTGCCAGCAGCTCGGGACAGGGCTCCTACAATGAGCAGTTCTTC. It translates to CASSSGQGSYNEQFF. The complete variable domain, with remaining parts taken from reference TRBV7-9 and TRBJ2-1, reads DTGVSQNPRHKITKRGQNVTFRCDPISEHNRLYWYRQTLGQGPEFLTYFQNEAQLEKSRLLSDRFSAERPKGSFSTLEIQRTEQGDSAMYLCASSSGQGSYNEQFFGPGTRLTVL.